The 21 T cell receptor beta chains below come from one sample, sequenced in a study of blood T cell repertoires in COVID-19. TCRdb keeps only in-frame clones here, not all; method: immunoSEQ multiplex PCR. The data show about 160,000 clones, roughly 84% seen once. Specimen: peripheral blood. These receptors were collected from a man in his fifties with active or convalescent COVID-19.

V and J are TRBV5-1 and TRBJ2-5, with 9 bases identical to TRBD1. J was trimmed by 2 bases and V by 1 base; bases with no gene match: 12. The CDR3 totals 18 residues. The germline V gene encodes CDR1 SGHRS and CDR2 YFSETQ. CDR3 in amino acids: CASSLTGQGGWGQETQYF. DNA of the CDR3: TGCGCCAGCAGCTTGACGGGACAGGGTGGTTGGGGTCAAGAGACCCAGTACTTC.

The chain employs TRBV6-5 and TRBJ2-7; TRBD2 agrees at 10 bases. The J segment lost 5 bases and the V segment lost 6 bases, leaving 10 bases of the junction unmatched. CDR1 is MNHEY, CDR2 SVGAGI, per germline. The CDR3 covers 15 residues. The CDR3 spells CASRKSGGAINEQYF. Here the CDR3 DNA reads TGTGCCAGCAGGAAGAGCGGGGGGGCTATAAACGAGCAGTACTTC.

The chain couples TRBV7-9 to TRBJ2-5; no clear D gene. CDR1 SEHNR and CDR2 FQNEAQ come from the germline V gene (reference sequence). There are 15 residues in the CDR3. The germline V and J ends were trimmed by 1 base and 1 base, with 10 bases remaining between them. DNA of the CDR3: TGTGCCAGCAGCTTAGGATCTCCAGTCCAAGAGACCCAGTACTTC. Protein: CASSLGSPVQETQYF. The full variable domain, in which reference TRBV7-9 and TRBJ2-5 provide the parts outside the CDR3, is DTGVSQNPRHKITKRGQNVTFRCDPISEHNRLYWYRQTLGQGPEFLTYFQNEAQLEKSRLLSDRFSAERPKGSFSTLEIQRTEQGDSAMYLCASSLGSPVQETQYFGPGTRLLVL.

The genes are TRBV2 and TRBJ2-1, with 10 positions matching TRBD2. The CDR3 spans 15 residues. Germline CDR1 is SNHLY and CDR2 is FYNNEI. V trimming: 7 bases; J trimming: 8 bases; junction bases outside the gene matches: 11. The CDR3 sequence: CASTEASGGAYEQFF. The CDR3 nucleotides are TGTGCCAGCACCGAGGCCAGCGGGGGGGCTTATGAGCAGTTCTTC.

The sample holds one count of this clone. V and J are TRBV9 and TRBJ1-6, with unresolved D. Germline V gene data show CDR1 as SGDLS and CDR2 as YYNGEE. V was shortened by 4 bases and J by 0 bases, with 14 bases between the two germline ends. The CDR3 spans 17 residues. The CDR3 coding sequence is TGTGCCAGCAGCCCGAGCGTGATTAGCTCCTATAATTCACCCCTCCACTTT. Amino acids: CASSPSVISSYNSPLHF.

The chain recombines TRBV6-5 with TRBJ2-5; 14 bases line up with TRBD2. The germline V gene encodes CDR1 MNHEY and CDR2 SVGAGI. The CDR3 runs 15 residues. Trimming at V came to 6 bases and at J to 4 bases, leaving 4 bases not matched to a gene. The CDR3 region is CASRGTSGGLETQYF. CDR3 DNA: TGTGCCAGCAGAGGGACTAGCGGGGGTTTAGAGACCCAGTACTTC.

There are a few counts of this clone. V usage is TRBV28 and J usage is TRBJ2-7, with 8 positions matching TRBD2. V lost 4 bases to trimming and J lost 3 bases; unmatched junction nucleotides: 2. CDR3 length equals 13 residues. Germline values: CDR1 MDHEN, CDR2 SYDVKM. The CDR3 loop reads CASSSTSGYEQYF. The CDR3 DNA reads TGTGCCAGCAGTTCAACTAGCGGCTACGAGCAGTACTTC.

The gene calls are TRBV7-2 and TRBJ1-3; 8 bases agree with TRBD1. The CDR3 contains 16 residues. V shed 7 bases and J 4 bases; nucleotides not matched to a gene: 12. Germline-derived CDR1 and CDR2 are SGHTA and FQGNSA. This chain's CDR3 is CASTPATGAWGNTIYF. The CDR3 DNA follows: TGTGCCAGCACCCCCGCGACAGGGGCTTGGGGAAACACCATATATTTT.

This clone turned up a few times. CDR3 sequence reads: CASSLTTGNNYGYTF. The CDR3 nucleotides are TGCGCCAGCAGTCTGACGACAGGGAATAACTATGGCTACACCTTC. The chain is built from TRBV4-1 and TRBJ1-2; 7 bases are a match to TRBD1. The CDR3 covers 15 residues. With 6 bases clipped from V and 1 base from J, the junction kept 8 bases outside the gene matches. In germline, CDR1 is MGHRA, CDR2 YSYEKL.

This clone was seen a single time. CDR3 DNA: TGTGCCAGTAGCGGACAGGGGACCGCCGGGGAGCTGTTTTTT. The encoded protein is CASSGQGTAGELFF. This chain joins TRBV19 and TRBJ2-2; 9 bases are shared with TRBD1. The ends lost 6 bases at V and 6 bases at J; junction bases unmatched: 5. The CDR3 sequence is 14 residues long. The germline CDR1 and CDR2 sequences are LNHDA and SQIVND (reference sequence).

The chain employs TRBV6-1 and TRBJ2-1; 9 bases map to TRBD2. There are 16 residues in the CDR3. Germline V lookup: CDR1 MNHNS, CDR2 SASEGT. V lost 3 bases, J lost 5 bases, and 8 bases stayed unmatched. In nucleotides, the CDR3 is TGTGCCAGCAGTGATCAACTAGCGGGCGTAAACAATGAGCAGTTCTTC. Its protein product is CASSDQLAGVNNEQFF.

This chain uses TRBV10-2 with TRBJ2-3, with D possibly TRBD1 on 6 matching bases. The CDR3 is made up of 14 amino acids. V was shortened by 2 bases and J by 4 bases, with 10 bases between the two germline ends. Per germline, CDR1 WSHSY and CDR2 SAAADI. CDR3 sequence (DNA): TGCGCCAGCAGTGAGATGGGGGCCCCAGATACGCAGTATTTT. This gives the protein CASSEMGAPDTQYF.

This chain uses TRBV25-1 with TRBJ2-1; D is possibly TRBD2 (6 bases). Germline CDR1 is MGHDK and CDR2 is SYGVNS. The CDR3 is made up of 17 amino acids. Trimming cost V 3 bases and J 4 bases, with 19 bases left between them. The CDR3 reads CASSDNLRLARYNEQFF. As DNA, the CDR3 is TGTGCCAGCAGTGATAACCTAAGGCTAGCGAGATACAATGAGCAGTTCTTC.

The chain couples TRBV29-1 to TRBJ2-3; D possibly corresponds to TRBD1 (6 bases). Deletions cut 6 bases from V and 5 bases from J, with 15 bases between. CDR3 size: 13 residues. CDR1 SQVTM and CDR2 ANQGSEA come from the germline V gene. The CDR3 loop is CSVPNRVGDTQYF. In nucleotides, the CDR3 is TGCAGCGTGCCTAACAGGGTTGGAGATACGCAGTATTTT.

This chain uses TRBV15 with TRBJ1-4; possibly TRBD1 for D (6 bases). The germline V and J ends were trimmed by 1 base and 5 bases, with 11 bases remaining between them. The CDR3 sequence is 15 residues long. Germline CDR1 and CDR2: LNHNV and YYDKDF (reference sequence). The DNA of the CDR3 is TGTGCCACCAGCAGAGGTGGCAGGGGAAATGAAAAACTGTTTTTT. It codes for CATSRGGRGNEKLFF.

CDR3 in DNA: TGTGCCAGCAGGACGGGATACTCCTACGAGCAGTACTTC. This gives the protein CASRTGYSYEQYF. The genes are TRBV5-6 and TRBJ2-7, with D possibly being TRBD2 (5 bases). The germline gives CDR1 SGHDT, CDR2 YYEEEE. V shed 5 bases and J shed 0 bases, with 9 bases lying between them. CDR3 length: 13 amino acids.

This chain joins TRBV4-1 and TRBJ2-7; 8 bases align to TRBD1. V lost 4 bases, J lost 3 bases, and 8 bases stayed unmatched. Germline CDR1 reads MGHRA; CDR2 reads YSYEKL. This CDR3 region has 15 residues. This CDR3 is CASSPTDRDDYEQYF. CDR3 DNA sequence: TGCGCCAGCAGCCCTACGGACAGGGACGACTACGAGCAGTACTTC.

This rearrangement joins TRBV18 to TRBJ1-1, with a weak D call TRBD1 (6 bases). CDR3 length: 12 residues. CDR1 is KGHSH and CDR2 is LQKENI in the germline V gene. Trimming stripped 0 bases from V and 11 bases from J, with 10 bases between. CDR3 DNA: TGTGCCAGCTCACCACCGGGGGCCGGGGCTTTCTTT. Protein product: CASSPPGAGAFF.

V usage is TRBV24-1 and J usage is TRBJ2-3; 7 positions match TRBD1. CDR1 KGHDR and CDR2 SFDVKD come from the germline V gene. The J segment lost 2 bases and the V segment lost 5 bases, leaving 6 bases of the junction unmatched. The length of the CDR3 is 15 residues. DNA for the CDR3: TGTGCCACCAGTGTAAGGGACAGATACACAGATACGCAGTATTTT. Residues: CATSVRDRYTDTQYF.

This chain joins TRBV9 and TRBJ1-2, with a possible D match to TRBD1 (6 bases). CDR3 length: 13 amino acids. The V gene lost 4 bases and the J gene lost 4 bases, with 11 bases spanning the gap. Germline-derived CDR1 and CDR2 are SGDLS and YYNGEE. DNA of the CDR3: TGTGCCAGCAGCCTAGGGACAACCTATGGCTACACCTTC. It translates to CASSLGTTYGYTF.

The V gene is TRBV29-1, the J gene TRBJ2-7, with D maybe TRBD2 (5 bases). The CDR3 extends over 12 amino acids. From germline, CDR1 is SQVTM and CDR2 ANQGSEA. Trimming stripped 7 bases from V and 0 bases from J, with 10 bases between. In DNA, the CDR3 is TGCAGCGCCTACGGGAACTCCTACGAGCAGTACTTC. Its translation is CSAYGNSYEQYF.